This TCR beta chain was identified in a study of identical twins. The CDR3 contains 15 residues. Germline trimming cut 2 bases from V and 7 bases from J; bases unmatched to any gene: 9. Looked up from germline, CDR1 is SGHRS and CDR2 is YFSETQ. TCRdb recomputed calls from the 5' RACE reads with MiXCR, one row per CDR3 protein. Of roughly 750,000 distinct CDR3 sequences listed, around 21% are singletons. These data are also associated with another study on T cells expressing NK-cell markers. This second report adds: For four donors, these clonotypes were likewise the leading ones in the CD3+CD56-NKG2C+ fraction.

The origin of this receptor is a woman aged 18-29 years in good health. V and J are TRBV5-1 and TRBJ2-7; the match to TRBD2 covers 10 bases. Input material: PBMCs. The CDR3 spells CASSFLGTSAEEQYF. CDR3 nucleotide sequence: TGCGCCAGCAGCTTTTTGGGGACTAGCGCGGAGGAGCAGTACTTC. Full variable domain (outside the CDR3, taken from reference TRBV5-1 and TRBJ2-7): KAGVTQTPRYLIKTRGQQVTLSCSPISGHRSVSWYQQTPGQGLQFLFEYFSETQRNKGNFPGRFSGRQFSNSRSEMNVSTLELGDSALYLCASSFLGTSAEEQYFGPGTRLTVT.